The 17 T cell receptor beta chains below were found in one sample sequenced in a study of OX40 agonist ivuxolimab in advanced cancers. Assay used: immunoSEQ multiplex PCR; TCRdb lists only in-frame clones, some missing. The sample records more than 65,000 clones, 60% to 85% being singletons. This specimen was CD4+ or CD8+ T cells sorted from blood, taken in a trial of the OX40 agonist ivuxolimab. The receptors come from an adult with an advanced solid tumor such as melanoma, head and neck, liver or kidney cancer.

The V and J genes are TRBV5-4 and TRBJ1-3; D is ambiguous. V shed 1 base and J shed 2 bases, with 7 bases lying between them. The CDR3 covers 14 residues. CDR1 and CDR2 from the germline V gene are SGHNT and YYREEE (reference sequence). Here the CDR3 DNA reads TGTGCCAGCAGCTTGTACGAAACTGGAAACACCATATATTTT. It translates to CASSLYETGNTIYF.

This clone was counted once. The chain combines TRBV10-3 with TRBJ2-7; no reliable D call. Trimming cost V 7 bases and J 6 bases, with 13 bases left between them. Looked up from germline, CDR1 is ENHRY and CDR2 is SYGVKD. This CDR3 has 12 amino acids. The CDR3 reads CAIKDGSGEQYF. For the CDR3, the DNA is TGTGCCATCAAGGACGGGTCTGGCGAGCAGTACTTC.

The chain uses TRBV6-4 and TRBJ2-1; D call uncertain. Trimming pared 4 bases from V and 9 bases from J, leaving 19 bases between. The germline V gene encodes CDR1 MRHNA and CDR2 SNTAGT. The CDR3 spans 15 residues. CDR3 region: CASSVGPLVTGEQFF. CDR3 DNA sequence: TGTGCCAGCAGTGTCGGCCCCCTAGTAACGGGTGAGCAGTTCTTC.

This clone was seen more than once but under ten times. J is TRBJ2-5 and V is TRBV2, with D possibly called TRBD1 or TRBD2 (5 bases each). Germline V lookup: CDR1 SNHLY, CDR2 FYNNEI. The CDR3 is made up of 14 amino acids. V was pared by 5 bases and J by 5 bases, with 15 bases between. Here the CDR3 DNA reads TGTGCCAGCAGTAAGGGACGGCTGGGGGAGACCCAGTACTTC. Translating gives CASSKGRLGETQYF.

This chain uses TRBV19 with TRBJ2-2; D is possibly TRBD2 (7 bases). The V and J ends lost 3 bases and 3 bases respectively, with 17 bases between them. In germline, CDR1 is LNHDA, CDR2 SQIVND (reference sequence). The length of the CDR3 is 17 residues. The DNA for the CDR3 is TGTGCCAGTAGTATCCCCCGGGGGGCAGGGGACACCGGGGAGCTGTTTTTT. Its translation is CASSIPRGAGDTGELFF. The full variable domain, with the rest looked up from reference TRBV19 and TRBJ2-2, is DGGITQSPKYLFRKEGQNVTLSCEQNLNHDAMYWYRQDPGQGLRLIYYSQIVNDFQKGDIAEGYSVSREKKESFPLTVTSAQKNPTAFYLCASSIPRGAGDTGELFFGEGSRLTVL.

Only one count was recorded for this clone. The chain employs TRBV30 and TRBJ2-1; no clear D gene. Looked up from germline, CDR1 is GTSNPN and CDR2 is SVGIG (reference sequence). Trimming shortened V by 2 bases and J by 2 bases, and 13 bases separated the two germline ends. CDR3 length: 15 amino acids. The CDR3 here is CAWSPASRPYNEQFF. CDR3 sequence (DNA): TGTGCCTGGAGTCCGGCCTCGCGGCCCTACAATGAGCAGTTCTTC.

The chain couples TRBV9 to TRBJ2-2, with 7 bases identical to TRBD2. V lost 2 bases and J lost 3; bases outside the gene matches: 4. Germline CDR1 reads SGDLS; CDR2 reads YYNGEE. The CDR3 is made up of 15 amino acids. The chain's CDR3 is CASSVTSSYTGELFF. Here the CDR3 DNA reads TGTGCCAGCAGCGTGACTAGCTCGTACACCGGGGAGCTGTTTTTT. The whole variable domain, filled in from reference TRBV9 and TRBJ2-2, reads DSGVTQTPKHLITATGQRVTLRCSPRSGDLSVYWYQQSLDQGLQFLIQYYNGEERAKGNILERFSAQQFPDLHSELNLSSLELGDSALYFCASSVTSSYTGELFFGEGSRLTVL.

J is TRBJ2-7 and V is TRBV28, with D possibly matching TRBD2 (7 bases). Trimming took 1 base from V and 4 from J, leaving 26 bases between them. CDR3 length equals 19 residues. The V gene's germline CDR1 is MDHEN and CDR2 SYDVKM. CDR3 sequence reads: CASSLLYLWGRERRYEQYF. The CDR3 region has the DNA TGTGCCAGCAGTTTATTGTATCTGTGGGGGCGGGAGAGGCGGTACGAGCAGTACTTC.

CDR3 sequence reads: CATSSRGGTDTQYF. CDR3 nucleotides: TGTGCCACCAGCAGTAGGGGAGGCACAGATACGCAGTATTTT. The V and J genes are TRBV15 and TRBJ2-3; TRBD1 or TRBD2 may be the D gene (5 bases each). Germline CDR1 LNHNV, CDR2 YYDKDF (reference sequence). The CDR3 extends over 14 amino acids. Trimming pared 3 bases from V and 1 base from J, leaving 8 bases between.

The rearrangement uses TRBV2 and TRBJ1-2; weak D call: TRBD1 (5 bases). Germline CDR1 is SNHLY and CDR2 is FYNNEI. The CDR3 is 13 residues long. Trimming cost V 3 bases and J 3 bases, with 8 bases left between them. The CDR3 region is CASSDQGHYGYTF. The CDR3 DNA sequence: TGTGCCAGCAGTGACCAGGGCCACTATGGCTACACCTTC.

This clone was detected only once. The genes are TRBV18 and TRBJ2-2, with TRBD2 as a possible D gene (5 bases). V was cut by 2 bases and J by 6 bases, with 13 bases left in between. The CDR3 sequence is 15 residues long. Looked up from germline, CDR1 is KGHSH and CDR2 is LQKENI. The CDR3 coding sequence is TGTGCCAGCTCACCAGACTATAGGTCTCCCGGGGAGCTGTTTTTT. This sequence encodes CASSPDYRSPGELFF.

The chain uses TRBV5-6 and TRBJ1-1, with TRBD1 identical over 10 bases. Per the germline V gene, CDR1 is SGHDT and CDR2 is YYEEEE. J lost 10 bases, V lost 4 bases, and 7 bases had no gene match. The CDR3 is made up of 13 amino acids. The CDR3 nucleotides are TGTGCCAGCAGCCCGGACAGGGGGATCGGAGCTTTCTTT. Its protein is CASSPDRGIGAFF.

This clone was recorded once. The J gene is TRBJ2-2, the V gene TRBV4-1; 7 bases fit TRBD1. V was pared by 1 base and J by 9 bases, with 5 bases of the junction left unmatched. Germline V gene sequence: CDR1 MGHRA, CDR2 YSYEKL. This CDR3 has 14 residues. As DNA, the CDR3 is TGCGCCAGCAGCCAAGCCCCGACAGGGTGGGAGCTGTTTTTT. It translates to CASSQAPTGWELFF.

The chain uses TRBV5-1 and TRBJ1-1; 8 bases are a match to TRBD1. Germline V gene data show CDR1 as SGHRS and CDR2 as YFSETQ. This CDR3 contains 15 residues. With 1 base clipped from V and 6 bases from J, the junction kept 8 bases outside the gene matches. The CDR3 bases are TGCGCCAGCAGCTTGAACCCAGTGGACAGGGCTGAAGCTTTCTTT. Amino acid sequence: CASSLNPVDRAEAFF.

The chain is built from TRBV2 and TRBJ2-5; 9 nucleotides agree with TRBD2. CDR3 length equals 14 residues. Unmatched junction bases numbered 9, after V lost 8 bases and J lost 5 bases. CDR1 SNHLY and CDR2 FYNNEI come from the germline V gene. The CDR3 reads CASGERGAGETQYF. CDR3 coding DNA: TGTGCCAGCGGAGAGCGGGGGGCGGGCGAGACCCAGTACTTC.

V and J are TRBV7-2 and TRBJ2-7, with D possibly TRBD2 on 5 matching bases. Trimming took off 0 bases at V and 3 bases at J, with 9 bases between the two ends. CDR1 SGHTA and CDR2 FQGNSA come from the germline V gene. The CDR3 sequence is 14 residues long. The CDR3 loop is CASSLASTNYEQYF. The CDR3 coding sequence is TGTGCCAGCAGCTTAGCGTCGACTAACTACGAGCAGTACTTC.

The chain's CDR3 is CASSFQPGQGTTGELFF. Here the CDR3 DNA reads TGTGCCAGCAGCTTCCAACCGGGACAGGGAACCACCGGGGAGCTGTTTTTT. This sequence joins TRBV5-4 and TRBJ2-2; 9 nucleotides align to TRBD1. Germline assignment: CDR1 SGHNT and CDR2 YYREEE (reference sequence). This CDR3 region has 17 residues. The junction had 9 bases not matched to a gene; V was cut back by 2 bases and J by 4 bases.